These 32 T cell receptor beta chains were all obtained from the same sample, sequenced in a study of blood T cells in healthy people across ages. Alongside a J-beta primer mix, a sample-barcoded 5' primer served in a second PCR lasting about 6 to 12 cycles. TCRdb itself ran the 5' RACE reads through MiXCR, one entry per CDR3 protein. The sample shows approximately 900,000 distinct CDR3 sequences, about 48% of them seen only once. The sample comprised blood. These receptors came from a man aged 25-45 years in good health.

V usage is TRBV7-2 and J usage is TRBJ2-4; tentative D call: TRBD2 (6 bases). This CDR3 is built from 16 residues. CDR1 and CDR2 (germline): SGHTA, FQGNSA. V lost 1 base, J lost 1 base, and 11 bases lay in between. CDR3 region: CASSLEGGPAKNIQYF. As DNA, the CDR3 is TGTGCCAGCAGCTTAGAAGGAGGGCCGGCCAAAAACATTCAGTACTTC.

The count of this clonotype is one. This may stem from a read error, because a much larger clone lies one nucleotide away. The chain combines TRBV4-2 with TRBJ1-2; D remains unclear. CDR3 length: 17 residues. Trimming cost V 0 bases and J 1 base, with 15 bases left between them. Germline V gene lookup returns CDR1 LGHNA and CDR2 YNFKEQ. The DNA for the CDR3 is TGTGCCAGCAGCCAAGATGTGGCTTCAACGGGTAACTATGGCTACACCTTC. As protein: CASSQDVASTGNYGYTF.

The chain combines TRBV5-1 with TRBJ1-5; D not certain. Germline V gene sequence: CDR1 SGHRS, CDR2 YFSETQ. Trimming shortened V by 0 bases and J by 4 bases, and 8 bases separated the two germline ends. CDR3 length equals 14 residues. CDR3 sequence (DNA): TGCGCCAGCAGCTTGGCCTCCCAGAATCAGCCCCAGCATTTT. Encoded protein: CASSLASQNQPQHF.

This clonotype was observed a handful of times. This rearrangement joins TRBV12-3 or TRBV12-4 to TRBJ1-2; D gene unclear. This CDR3 comprises 16 residues. With 5 bases removed from V and 5 bases from J, the gap between germline ends came to 21 bases. CDR3 coding DNA: TGTGCCAGCAGTCCGGAATTCGAAAATGGGTCTTATGGCTACACCTTC. It translates to CASSPEFENGSYGYTF.

The chain recombines TRBV20-1 with TRBJ2-3; D uncertain. The V gene lost 4 bases and the J gene lost 4 bases, with 12 bases spanning the gap. Germline loops: CDR1 DFQATT, CDR2 SNEGSKA (reference sequence). This CDR3 region has 13 residues. In nucleotides, the CDR3 is TGCAGTGCTAATCAGCAGGCCGCAGATACGCAGTATTTT. Its translation is CSANQQAADTQYF.

DNA for the CDR3: TGCAGCACCCGGACAGTTGAAGCTTTCTTT. Its translation: CSTRTVEAFF. The J gene is TRBJ1-1, the V gene TRBV29-1; D is perhaps TRBD1 (6 bases). This CDR3 spans 10 amino acids. Trimming took 8 bases from V and 7 from J, leaving 11 bases between them. The germline V gene has CDR1 SQVTM and CDR2 ANQGSEA.

The chain joins TRBV7-2 to TRBJ2-3, with 9 positions matching TRBD2. Germline CDR1 reads SGHTA; CDR2 reads FQGNSA. The V segment lost 5 bases and the J segment 6 bases; nucleotides outside the gene matches: 15. The CDR3 contains 17 residues. CDR3 sequence reads: CASSTGLASRESDTQYF. For the CDR3, the DNA is TGTGCCAGCAGCACGGGACTAGCCTCGAGGGAATCTGATACGCAGTATTTT.

The rearrangement uses TRBV6-5 and TRBJ2-7, with D possibly matching TRBD1 (5 bases). Germline CDR1 MNHEY, CDR2 SVGAGI. The germline V and J ends were trimmed by 7 bases and 0 bases, with 13 bases remaining between them. This CDR3 is 14 amino acids long. The CDR3 coding sequence is TGTGCCAGCATGCTACAGGAGAGCTCCTACGAGCAGTACTTC. It translates to CASMLQESSYEQYF.

At least ten counts were recorded for this clonotype. DNA of the CDR3: TGTGCCAGCAGTGACTCGGACAACACTGAAGCTTTCTTT. Protein sequence: CASSDSDNTEAFF. The chain uses TRBV6-4 and TRBJ1-1; D remains unclear. Trimming removed 0 bases at V and 2 bases at J, with 4 bases between. The length of the CDR3 is 13 residues. The germline gives CDR1 MRHNA, CDR2 SNTAGT.

There are a few counts of this clonotype. The chain is built from TRBV6-6 and TRBJ2-5; D remains ambiguous. V lost 7 bases and J 2 bases, leaving 8 bases between the germline ends. Germline V lookup: CDR1 MNHNY, CDR2 SVGAGI (reference sequence). There are 12 residues in the CDR3. The CDR3 reads CASKQPQETQYF. The CDR3 nucleotides are TGTGCCAGCAAGCAGCCACAAGAGACCCAGTACTTC.

This sequence joins TRBV12-5 and TRBJ2-7; a possible D gene is TRBD1 (6 bases). Trimming took 0 bases from V and 1 from J, leaving 10 bases between them. This CDR3 is 15 amino acids long. Germline V gene data show CDR1 as LGHNT and CDR2 as FRNRAP. The chain's CDR3 is CASGLVQGQSYEQYF. CDR3 nucleotides: TGTGCTAGTGGTTTGGTACAGGGCCAGTCCTACGAGCAGTACTTC.

This clonotype was counted once. The chain uses TRBV7-2 and TRBJ2-5; 7 bases are shared with TRBD2. The germline CDR1 and CDR2 sequences are SGHTA and FQGNSA. V was clipped by 2 bases and J by 2 bases; unmatched bases: 5. The CDR3 consists of 15 residues. In DNA, the CDR3 is TGTGCCAGCAGCTTACACGCGGGGGATCAAGAGACCCAGTACTTC. It translates to CASSLHAGDQETQYF.

This clonotype was observed at least ten times. The chain links TRBV4-3 to TRBJ1-2; TRBD1 is a possible D gene (5 bases). The CDR3 consists of 15 residues. Trimming removed 0 bases at V and 5 bases at J, with 13 bases between. CDR1 and CDR2 from the germline V gene are LGHNA and YSLEER. CDR3 amino acids: CASSQDARASYGYTF. CDR3 sequence (DNA): TGCGCCAGCAGCCAAGACGCCAGGGCTTCTTATGGCTACACCTTC.

The J gene is TRBJ2-7, the V gene TRBV28, with 9 bases that match TRBD2. The germline V gene has CDR1 MDHEN and CDR2 SYDVKM. The CDR3 consists of 15 residues. Trimming took 5 bases from V and 4 from J; bases not matched to a gene: 9. CDR3 in DNA: TGTGCCAGCAGTCCCCTACTAGCGGGTATTTACGAGCAGTACTTC. Its translation: CASSPLLAGIYEQYF.

V gene TRBV7-2 combines with J gene TRBJ2-5, with a tentative D call TRBD1 (5 bases). The end of the DNA is better explained by TRBJ2-7, so the J call may be wrong. CDR1 is SGHTA and CDR2 is FQGNSA in the germline V gene. The CDR3 has 14 residues. This chain's CDR3 is CASSLSGLPYEQYF. The CDR3 DNA sequence: TGTGCCAGCAGCCTATCAGGGTTACCCTACGAGCAGTACTTC.

This chain uses TRBV10-3 with TRBJ2-3; weak D call: TRBD2 (6 bases). V lost 0 bases to trimming and J lost 4 bases, with 11 bases between them. Germline CDR1 and CDR2: ENHRY and SYGVKD. The CDR3 is 15 residues long. Here the CDR3 DNA reads TGTGCCATCAGTGAGTCTACCGGGAGCCCAGATACGCAGTATTTT. Protein: CAISESTGSPDTQYF.

V and J are TRBV7-9 and TRBJ1-5; tentatively, D is TRBD1 (6 bases). CDR3 length: 15 residues. Germline-derived CDR1 and CDR2 are SEHNR and FQNEAQ (reference sequence). Deletions cut 5 bases from V and 6 bases from J, with 17 bases between. The CDR3 loop is CASSPMTGSGQPQHF. Written as DNA, the CDR3 is TGTGCCAGCAGCCCAATGACAGGTTCTGGTCAGCCCCAGCATTTT.

The CDR3 DNA reads TGTGCCAGCAGTACAGGGGGCTCGTCAGATACGCAGTATTTT. Its translation: CASSTGGSSDTQYF. The chain is built from TRBV6-5 and TRBJ2-3; 9 bases agree with TRBD1. CDR3 size: 14 residues. J was trimmed by 4 bases and V by 5 bases; bases with no gene match: 4. In germline, CDR1 is MNHEY, CDR2 SVGAGI.

The chain has TRBV6-5 and TRBJ1-6, with D unclear. Germline V gene data show CDR1 as MNHEY and CDR2 as SVGAGI. With 5 bases removed from V and 10 bases from J, the gap between germline ends came to 12 bases. This CDR3 is 13 amino acids long. The CDR3 here is CASSQRPISPLHF. DNA for the CDR3: TGTGCCAGCAGTCAAAGACCGATCTCACCCCTCCACTTT.

This chain connects TRBV29-1 to TRBJ2-7; 10 positions match TRBD1. V was pared by 0 bases and J by 4 bases, with 6 bases of the junction left unmatched. CDR3 length: 15 amino acids. CDR1 SQVTM and CDR2 ANQGSEA come from the germline V gene. CDR3 in amino acids: CSVEDRQGAKYEQYF. For the CDR3, the DNA is TGCAGCGTTGAAGATCGACAGGGGGCCAAGTACGAGCAGTACTTC.

This clonotype showed up just a few times. This chain uses TRBV10-3 with TRBJ2-1; D is possibly TRBD1 (6 bases). Germline assignment: CDR1 ENHRY and CDR2 SYGVKD. Trimming shortened V by 3 bases and J by 0 bases, and 15 bases separated the two germline ends. There are 17 residues in the CDR3. CDR3 in amino acids: CAISEIFRGSSYNEQFF. The CDR3 DNA follows: TGTGCCATCAGTGAAATCTTCAGGGGAAGCTCCTACAATGAGCAGTTCTTC.

This clonotype has more than one count but fewer than ten. This chain links TRBV13 with TRBJ2-7, with 9 bases lining up with TRBD1. The ends lost 3 bases at V and 4 bases at J; junction bases unmatched: 7. The CDR3 extends over 15 amino acids. CDR1 and CDR2 from the germline V gene are PRHDT and FYEKMQ (reference sequence). CDR3 in DNA: TGTGCCAGCAGCTTCTTAACAGGGGGCTCGTACGAGCAGTACTTC. Its protein product is CASSFLTGGSYEQYF.

This clonotype was observed a single time. The gene calls are TRBV30 and TRBJ2-7; 7 bases match TRBD1. Near its end, the DNA agrees better with TRBJ2-1, so the J call may be wrong. Germline V lookup: CDR1 GTSNPN, CDR2 SVGIG (reference sequence). The CDR3 totals 11 residues. The CDR3 region is CASRGFYEQFF. DNA of the CDR3: TGTGCCTCCAGGGGGTTTTACGAGCAGTTCTTC.

The chain joins TRBV6-4 to TRBJ2-3; tentative D call: TRBD1 (6 bases). The CDR3 contains 16 residues. The germline V gene has CDR1 MRHNA and CDR2 SNTAGT. V lost 6 bases, J lost 5 bases, and 21 bases lay in between. This chain's CDR3 is CASSLGGTAGLDTQYF. CDR3 nucleotide sequence: TGTGCCAGCAGCCTTGGGGGCACAGCAGGCCTAGATACGCAGTATTTT.

The chain employs TRBV3-1 and TRBJ2-3; the D is unclear. From germline, CDR1 is LGHDT and CDR2 YNNKEL (reference sequence). CDR3 length: 14 amino acids. V dropped 7 bases and J dropped 8 bases, with 19 bases sitting between them. CDR3 bases: TGTGCCAGCACCACTACCGGAAGTCTTGGTACGCAGTATTTT. Protein sequence: CASTTTGSLGTQYF.

A few counts support this clonotype. The CDR3 is CASSYRVKQPQHF. The CDR3 DNA is TGTGCCAGCAGCTACCGGGTTAAACAGCCCCAGCATTTT. V is TRBV7-2 and J is TRBJ1-5; no firm D call. This CDR3 region has 13 residues. Trimming stripped 4 bases from V and 7 bases from J, with 11 bases between. Per germline, CDR1 SGHTA and CDR2 FQGNSA.

The V and J genes are TRBV12-3 or TRBV12-4 and TRBJ2-3, with a tentative D call TRBD2 (7 bases). V was shortened by 3 bases and J by 3 bases, with 13 bases between the two germline ends. The CDR3 sequence is 15 residues long. CDR3 nucleotide sequence: TGTGCCAGCAGTTTTCCCGGGGGGCCTACAGATACGCAGTATTTT. Residues: CASSFPGGPTDTQYF.

This chain links TRBV6-5 with TRBJ2-5; a possible D gene is TRBD1 (5 bases). V gave up 5 bases and J gave up 0 bases, with 16 bases separating them. Germline CDR1 is MNHEY and CDR2 is SVGAGI. The CDR3 is made up of 16 amino acids. The CDR3 nucleotides are TGTGCCAGCAGTCCTACACCGACAGTCAACCAAGAGACCCAGTACTTC. Its translation: CASSPTPTVNQETQYF.

The chain uses TRBV6-1 and TRBJ2-5; D is possibly TRBD1 or TRBD2 (6 bases each). Germline V gene data show CDR1 as MNHNS and CDR2 as SASEGT. Trimming pared 10 bases from V and 1 base from J, leaving 22 bases between. There are 16 residues in the CDR3. The CDR3 coding sequence is TGTGCCAACAAACCCCCCCTGAGGGGGGTCCAAGAGACCCAGTACTTC. As protein: CANKPPLRGVQETQYF.

The DNA for the CDR3 is TGTGCCAGCAGTTACTCGATATCGGGGTTTGTCGGTGAGCAGTACTTC. Protein sequence: CASSYSISGFVGEQYF. V is TRBV6-5 and J is TRBJ2-7; possible D gene TRBD2, 5 bases. This CDR3 is 16 amino acids long. The V end lost 0 bases, the J end lost 7 bases, and 19 bases lay between the germline ends. Per the germline V gene, CDR1 is MNHEY and CDR2 is SVGAGI.

V gene TRBV7-2 combines with J gene TRBJ2-7; 12 positions match TRBD1. Germline CDR1 reads SGHTA; CDR2 reads FQGNSA. The CDR3 runs 17 residues. With 2 bases clipped from V and 6 bases from J, the junction kept 11 bases outside the gene matches. The CDR3 region is CASSLRTRDRGRSEQYF. In nucleotides, the CDR3 is TGTGCCAGCAGCTTACGAACCCGGGACAGGGGGCGCTCCGAGCAGTACTTC.

Concerning this clonotype itself: Its ends do not fully match the called genes, so a read error is possible. The gene calls are TRBV20-1 and TRBJ1-6; a weak D match, TRBD1 (6 bases). CDR3 size: 16 residues. Germline CDR1 reads DFQATT; CDR2 reads SNEGSKA (reference sequence). DNA of the CDR3: TGCAGTGTTAGAGAGGAAGTCAAGGGGGATAATTCACCCCTCCACTTT. This gives the protein CSVREEVKGDNSPLHF.